This is a list of T cell receptor beta chains from one sample in a study of T cells expressing NK-cell markers. TCRdb re-called the 5' RACE reads; one entry per CDR3 protein, DNA not given. Here the sample table reports over 350,000 distinct CDR3 sequences. Sequenced sample: blood T cells: a sorted CD56 or NKG2C T cell subset, CD4+ or CD8+ T cells, or bulk PBMC T cells (not recorded which). The receptors shown here come from a woman aged 50 to 65 in good health. Both conserved end residues are part of each CDR3.

J gene	V gene	CDR3 protein
TRBJ2-2	TRBV5-6	CASSGTGTGVPGELFF
TRBJ1-2	TRBV25-1	CASSEQQGGGRYGYTF
TRBJ2-3	TRBV5-1	CASSFGREGDTQYF
TRBJ2-3	TRBV24-1	CATSGGYTQYF
TRBJ2-1	TRBV29-1	CSVEDRWHEQFF
TRBJ2-6	TRBV5-1	CASSRDRRANVLTF
TRBJ2-2	TRBV3-1	CASSQKALGGELFF
TRBJ2-1	TRBV6-1	CASSEQQGNEQFF
TRBJ1-4	TRBV6-5	CASRSPGGRPLEGGKLFF
TRBJ2-1	TRBV2	CASSDPTSGPYNEQFF
TRBJ2-2	TRBV20-1	CSAGTAGGLTGELFF
TRBJ2-1	TRBV6-1	CASSLQGISYNEQFF
TRBJ1-5	TRBV28	CASSLWNRATQPQHF
TRBJ1-1	TRBV5-1	CASSWRGGTEAFF
TRBJ2-1	TRBV20-1	CSARSPHAGNEQFF
TRBJ2-7	TRBV12-5	CASGFGTALRGEQYF
TRBJ1-2	TRBV27	CASSSDMYDGYTF
TRBJ2-7	TRBV28	CASSFPLGLSYEQYF
TRBJ1-3	TRBV27	CASSLDRFNTIYF
TRBJ2-1	TRBV20-1	CSAHESGYNEQFF
TRBJ1-5	TRBV7-9	CASSFTTFLSRNRATNQPQHF
TRBJ2-1	TRBV7-3	CASSLVFSVSYNEQFF
TRBJ1-3	TRBV7-9	CASSLSPFSGNTIYF
TRBJ2-1	TRBV2	CASRGTSGTGNEQFF
TRBJ2-1	TRBV4-1	CASSQIRAGYNEQFF
TRBJ1-3	TRBV5-1	CASSPHSDRRGNTIYF
TRBJ1-2	TRBV6-5	CASSRNSGVYGYTF
TRBJ2-2	TRBV2	CASSVRTVTGELFF
TRBJ2-1	TRBV20-1	CSALTGSGLGEQFF
TRBJ1-1	TRBV20-1	CSVGSVITEAFF
TRBJ2-1	TRBV24-1	CATSDQLGGLYNEQFF
TRBJ2-1	TRBV13	CASSLAGQGADNEQFF
TRBJ2-1	TRBV29-1	CSVRDRGPDEQFF
TRBJ2-3	TRBV5-1	CASSLGQGLGTDTQYF
TRBJ1-5	TRBV10-2	CASSEPGSGQPQHF
TRBJ1-1	TRBV12-3/TRBV12-4	CASSYRVGRTEAFF
TRBJ1-5	TRBV24-1	CATSDPNQPQHF
TRBJ2-1	TRBV10-3	CAITPASYNEQFF
TRBJ2-7	TRBV4-1	CASSLGREAYEQYF
TRBJ2-3	TRBV29-1	CSVAETGGQADTQYF
TRBJ1-1	TRBV20-1	CSAWTANHPAFF
TRBJ2-1	TRBV20-1	CSARATAEQFF